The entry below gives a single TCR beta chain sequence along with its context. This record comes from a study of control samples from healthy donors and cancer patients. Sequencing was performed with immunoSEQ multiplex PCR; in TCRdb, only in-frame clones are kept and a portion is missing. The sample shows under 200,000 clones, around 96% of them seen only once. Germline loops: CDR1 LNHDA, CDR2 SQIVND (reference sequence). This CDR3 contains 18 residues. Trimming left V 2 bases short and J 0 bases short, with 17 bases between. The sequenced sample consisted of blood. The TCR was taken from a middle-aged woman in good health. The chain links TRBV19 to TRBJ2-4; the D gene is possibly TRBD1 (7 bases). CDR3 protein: CASSIMGTGEVAKNIQYF. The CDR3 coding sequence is TGTGCCAGTAGTATAATGGGAACAGGGGAGGTAGCCAAAAACATTCAGTACTTC.